This T cell receptor (beta chain) was identified in a study of Tregs in tolerant kidney transplant recipients. Clones were sequenced by immunoSEQ multiplex PCR, and TCRdb holds only the in-frame ones, with some missing. The sample has roughly 9,400 clones, 40% to 50% seen once; the top ten hold over 5%. Comment on this clone: Its antigen is still unknown.

The ends lost 2 bases at V and 4 bases at J; junction bases unmatched: 9. Germline CDR1 and CDR2: SGHNT and YYREEE (reference sequence). The CDR3 totals 17 residues. The sample taken for sequencing was CD4+ T cells from blood cultured with allogeneic cells. The receptor's source is a human donor in good health. The chain recombines TRBV5-4 with TRBJ2-5; TRBD2 matches 12 bases. CDR3 bases: TGTGCCAGCAGCTTTGGGACTAGCGGGCCTCGGCGAGAGACCCAGTACTTC. Translation gives CASSFGTSGPRRETQYF.